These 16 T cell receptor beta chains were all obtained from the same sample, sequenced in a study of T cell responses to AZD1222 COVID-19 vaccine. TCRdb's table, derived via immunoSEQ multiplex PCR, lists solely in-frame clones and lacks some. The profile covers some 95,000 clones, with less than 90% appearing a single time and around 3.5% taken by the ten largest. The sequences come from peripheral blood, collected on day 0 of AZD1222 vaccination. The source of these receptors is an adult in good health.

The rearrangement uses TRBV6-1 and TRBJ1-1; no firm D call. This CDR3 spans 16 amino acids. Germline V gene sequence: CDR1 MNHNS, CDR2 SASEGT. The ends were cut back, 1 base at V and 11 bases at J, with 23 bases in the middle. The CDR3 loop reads CASSEGSRLRQVRAFF. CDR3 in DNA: TGTGCCAGCAGTGAAGGGTCCCGACTCCGTCAAGTTCGGGCTTTCTTT.

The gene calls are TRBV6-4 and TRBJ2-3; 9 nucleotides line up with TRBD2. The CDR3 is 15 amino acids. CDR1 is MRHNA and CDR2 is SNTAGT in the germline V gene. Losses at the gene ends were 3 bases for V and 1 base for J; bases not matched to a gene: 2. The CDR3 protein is CASSEIAGGTDTQYF. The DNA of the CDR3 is TGTGCCAGCAGTGAGATAGCGGGGGGCACAGATACGCAGTATTTT.

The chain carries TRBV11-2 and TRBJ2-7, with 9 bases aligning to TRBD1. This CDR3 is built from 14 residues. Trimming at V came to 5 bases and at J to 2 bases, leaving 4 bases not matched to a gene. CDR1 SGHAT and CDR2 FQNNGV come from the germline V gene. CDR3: CASSRDRVAYEQYF. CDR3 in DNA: TGTGCCAGCAGCAGGGACAGGGTCGCCTACGAGCAGTACTTC.

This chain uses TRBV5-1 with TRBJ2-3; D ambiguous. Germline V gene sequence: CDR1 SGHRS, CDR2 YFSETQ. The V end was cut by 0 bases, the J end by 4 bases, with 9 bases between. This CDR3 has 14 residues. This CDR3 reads CASSLASAADTQYF. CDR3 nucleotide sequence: TGCGCCAGCAGCTTGGCCTCTGCTGCAGATACGCAGTATTTT.

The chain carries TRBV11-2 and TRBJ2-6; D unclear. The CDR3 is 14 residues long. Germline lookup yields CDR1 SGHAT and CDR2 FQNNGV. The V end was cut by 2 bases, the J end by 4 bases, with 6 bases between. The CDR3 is CASSLSLGANVLTF. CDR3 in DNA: TGTGCCAGCAGCTTAAGCCTCGGGGCCAACGTCCTGACTTTC.

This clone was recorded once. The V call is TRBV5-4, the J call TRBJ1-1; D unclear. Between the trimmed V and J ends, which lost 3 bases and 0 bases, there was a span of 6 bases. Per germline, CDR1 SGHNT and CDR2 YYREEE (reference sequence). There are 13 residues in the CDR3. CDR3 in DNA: TGTGCCAGCAGCTCCGGACTGAACACTGAAGCTTTCTTT. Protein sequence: CASSSGLNTEAFF.

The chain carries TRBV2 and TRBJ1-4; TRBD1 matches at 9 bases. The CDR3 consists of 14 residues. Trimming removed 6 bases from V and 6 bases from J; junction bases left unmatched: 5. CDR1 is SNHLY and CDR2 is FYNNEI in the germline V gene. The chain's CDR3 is CASRKTGGDEKLFF. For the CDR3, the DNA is TGTGCCAGCAGGAAGACAGGGGGAGATGAAAAACTGTTTTTT.

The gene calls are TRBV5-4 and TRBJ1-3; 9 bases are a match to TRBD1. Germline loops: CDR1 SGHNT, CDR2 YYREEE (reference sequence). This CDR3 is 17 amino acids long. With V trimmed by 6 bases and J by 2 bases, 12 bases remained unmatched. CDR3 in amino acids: CASTPGQGARTGNTIYF. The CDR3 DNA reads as TGTGCCAGCACCCCGGGACAGGGAGCCAGAACTGGAAACACCATATATTTT.

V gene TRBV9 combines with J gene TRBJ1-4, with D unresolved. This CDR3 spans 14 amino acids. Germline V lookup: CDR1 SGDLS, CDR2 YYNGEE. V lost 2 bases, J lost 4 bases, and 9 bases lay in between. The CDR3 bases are TGTGCCAGCAGCGTTGGACCGAGTAATGAAAAACTGTTTTTT. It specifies CASSVGPSNEKLFF.

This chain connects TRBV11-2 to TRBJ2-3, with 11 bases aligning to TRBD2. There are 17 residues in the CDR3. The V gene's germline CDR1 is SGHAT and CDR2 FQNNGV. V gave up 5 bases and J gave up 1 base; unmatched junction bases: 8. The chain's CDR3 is CASSTRLAGFGTDTQYF. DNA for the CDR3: TGTGCCAGCAGCACCCGACTAGCGGGGTTTGGCACAGATACGCAGTATTTT. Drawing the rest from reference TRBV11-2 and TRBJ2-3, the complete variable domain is EAGVAQSPRYKIIEKRQSVAFWCNPISGHATLYWYQQILGQGPKLLIQFQNNGVVDDSQLPKDRFSAERLKGVDSTLKIQPAKLEDSAVYLCASSTRLAGFGTDTQYFGPGTRLTVL.

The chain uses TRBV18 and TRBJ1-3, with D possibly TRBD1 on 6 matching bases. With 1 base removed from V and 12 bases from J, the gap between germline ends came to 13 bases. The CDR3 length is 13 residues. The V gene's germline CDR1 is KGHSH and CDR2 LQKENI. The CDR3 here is CASSPQGRGVIYF. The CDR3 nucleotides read TGTGCCAGCTCACCACAAGGCAGGGGAGTCATATATTTT.

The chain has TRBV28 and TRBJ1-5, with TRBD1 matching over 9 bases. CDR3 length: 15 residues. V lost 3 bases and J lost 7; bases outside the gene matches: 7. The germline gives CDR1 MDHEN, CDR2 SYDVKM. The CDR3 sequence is CASSFGQGFRQPQHF. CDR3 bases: TGTGCCAGCAGTTTTGGACAGGGGTTTCGGCAGCCCCAGCATTTT.

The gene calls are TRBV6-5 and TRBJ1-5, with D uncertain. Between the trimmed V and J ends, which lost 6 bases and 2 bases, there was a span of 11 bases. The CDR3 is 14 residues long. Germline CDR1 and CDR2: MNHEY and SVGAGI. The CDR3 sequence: CASSSKWGNQPQHF. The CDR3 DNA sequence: TGTGCCAGCAGCTCTAAGTGGGGCAATCAGCCCCAGCATTTT.

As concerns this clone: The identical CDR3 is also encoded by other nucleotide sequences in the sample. CDR3 bases: TGCGCCAGCAGCTTGGTGGGGGAGAGAGGCTACACCTTC. This sequence encodes CASSLVGERGYTF. The chain employs TRBV5-1 and TRBJ1-2; the D gene is possibly TRBD1 (5 bases). The V gene lost 0 bases and the J gene lost 8 bases, with 11 bases spanning the gap. Germline V gene data show CDR1 as SGHRS and CDR2 as YFSETQ. The CDR3 consists of 13 residues.

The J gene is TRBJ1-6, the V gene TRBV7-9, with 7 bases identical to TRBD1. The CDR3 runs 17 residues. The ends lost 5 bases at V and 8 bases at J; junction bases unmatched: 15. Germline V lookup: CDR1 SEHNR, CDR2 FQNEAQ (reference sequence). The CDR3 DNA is TGTGCCAGCAGCCCAAGGGGAACAGGGGCGGGGTATTCACCCCTCCACTTT. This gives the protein CASSPRGTGAGYSPLHF.

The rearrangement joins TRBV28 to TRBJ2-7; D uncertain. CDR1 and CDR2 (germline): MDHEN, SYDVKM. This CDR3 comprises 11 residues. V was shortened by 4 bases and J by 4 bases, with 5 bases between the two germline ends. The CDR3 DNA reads TGTGCCAGCAGTTGGGAATACGAGCAGTACTTC. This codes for CASSWEYEQYF.